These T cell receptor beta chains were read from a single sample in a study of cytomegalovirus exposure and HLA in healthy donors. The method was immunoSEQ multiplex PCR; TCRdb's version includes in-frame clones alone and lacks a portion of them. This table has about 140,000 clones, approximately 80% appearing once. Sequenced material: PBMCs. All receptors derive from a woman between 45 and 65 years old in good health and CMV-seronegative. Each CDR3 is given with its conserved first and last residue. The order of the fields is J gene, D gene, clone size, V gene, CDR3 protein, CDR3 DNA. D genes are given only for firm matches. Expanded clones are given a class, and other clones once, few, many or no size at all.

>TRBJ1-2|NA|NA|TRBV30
CAWVGGANYGYTF
TGTGCCTGGGTAGGGGGAGCTAACTATGGCTACACCTTC
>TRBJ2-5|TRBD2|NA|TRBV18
CASSLPGLAAQETQYF
TGTGCCAGCTCACTTCCGGGACTAGCGGCTCAAGAGACCCAGTACTTC
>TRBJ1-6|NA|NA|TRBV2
CASSVTDSKNSPLHF
TGTGCCAGCAGTGTTACAGACAGCAAAAATTCACCCCTCCACTTT
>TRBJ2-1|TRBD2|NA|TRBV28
CASSTSGHYNEQFF
TGTGCCAGCAGTACTAGCGGCCATTACAATGAGCAGTTCTTC
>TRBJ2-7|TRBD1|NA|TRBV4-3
CASSQAWTGNYEQYF
TGCGCCAGCAGCCAAGCTTGGACAGGGAACTACGAGCAGTACTTC
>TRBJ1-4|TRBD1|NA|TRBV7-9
CASRLEGAGLFF
TGTGCCAGCAGATTGGAGGGGGCCGGGCTGTTTTTT
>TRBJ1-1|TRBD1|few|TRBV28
CASILTDRGLTEAFF
TGTGCCAGCATTCTTACCGACAGGGGTCTTACTGAAGCTTTCTTT
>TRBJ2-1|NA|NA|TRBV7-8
CASSLVSASGPRGEQFF
TGTGCCAGCAGCTTAGTTTCCGCTAGCGGCCCCAGGGGTGAGCAGTTCTTC
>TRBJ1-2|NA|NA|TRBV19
CASSPPEEGYGYTF
TGTGCCAGTAGTCCTCCCGAGGAGGGTTATGGCTACACCTTC
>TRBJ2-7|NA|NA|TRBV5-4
CASQAGRGEYEQYF
TGTGCCTCTCAGGCGGGTCGTGGGGAATACGAGCAGTACTTC
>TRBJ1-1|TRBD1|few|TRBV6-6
CASIRQGDTEAFF
TGTGCCAGCATCAGACAGGGGGACACTGAAGCTTTCTTT
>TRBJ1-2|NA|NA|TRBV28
CASSRGSVSYTF
TGTGCCAGCAGCCGGGGGTCGGTAAGCTACACCTTC
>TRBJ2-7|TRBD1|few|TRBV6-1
CASSPRTGFSYEQYF
TGTGCCAGCAGTCCCCGGACAGGGTTCTCCTACGAGCAGTACTTC
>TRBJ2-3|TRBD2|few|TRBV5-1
CASSLLGTSSNTDTQYF
TGCGCCAGCAGCTTGCTTGGGACTAGTAGCAACACAGATACGCAGTATTTT
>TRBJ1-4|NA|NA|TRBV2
CASGDTVWKLFF
TGTGCCAGCGGAGATACTGTGTGGAAACTGTTTTTT
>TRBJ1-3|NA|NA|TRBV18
CASSQDQGGNTIYF
TGTGCCAGCTCGCAAGACCAGGGGGGAAACACCATATATTTT
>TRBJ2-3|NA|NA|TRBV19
CASSIVGGHTDTQYF
TGTGCCAGTAGTATTGTCGGGGGGCACACAGATACGCAGTATTTT
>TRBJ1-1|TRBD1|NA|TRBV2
CASSDGDRGRVTEAFF
TGTGCCAGCAGTGATGGAGACAGGGGGCGCGTCACTGAAGCTTTCTTT
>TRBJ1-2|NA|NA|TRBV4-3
CASSPGGDYGYTF
TGCGCCAGCAGCCCGGGAGGGGACTATGGCTACACCTTC
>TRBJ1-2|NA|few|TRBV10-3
CAISETDYGYTF
TGTGCCATCAGTGAGACAGATTATGGCTACACCTTC